One T cell receptor beta chain is described in this entry. Its antigen is not known. Germline V CDR1 and CDR2: SEHNR, FQNEAQ (reference sequence). Trimming took 4 bases from V and 7 from J; bases not matched to a gene: 7. The CDR3 is made up of 15 amino acids. The data were obtained in a study of Ad26.COV2.S vaccination and SARS-CoV-2 variants. Background on the study: A COV1001 Ad26.COV2.S trial-arm participant provided the sample. Study outcomes and limitations: Compared with placebo recipients, vaccine recipients had higher spike-specific TCR breadth.

Treatment defined: roughly 18 received Ad26.COV2.S at low or high dose, single or two shots; five or six received placebo; per-sample allocation not given. Sample collection was performed on day 63 after the first vaccine or placebo injection. Participants' vaccine, an Ad26 vector, delivered Wuhan-strain SARS-CoV-2 spike. Assay used: immunoSEQ multiplex PCR; TCRdb lists only in-frame clones, some missing. Among more than 300,000 clones listed, about 85% were seen once. The source of this sequence is a person between 18 and 60 years old who received the Ad26.COV2.S COVID-19 vaccine or a placebo. The chain employs TRBV7-9 and TRBJ1-4; 9 nucleotides agree with TRBD1. The sample here was peripheral blood, taken in a trial of Ad26.COV2.S vaccine versus placebo. The CDR3 protein is CASSYRQGGGEKLFF. CDR3 sequence (DNA): TGTGCCAGCAGCTATCGACAGGGGGGAGGTGAAAAACTGTTTTTT.